This T cell receptor beta chain appears in the sequencing data of a study of tissue T cells after allogeneic stem cell transplantation. In germline, CDR1 is NSQYPW, CDR2 LRSPGD (reference sequence). The germline V and J ends were trimmed by 0 bases and 0 bases, with 5 bases remaining between them. The CDR3 covers 14 residues. The time point: mouse harvest day 7 after allogeneic transplant. Each mouse received 10^7 T-cell-depleted marrow cells plus 10^6 splenic CD5+ T cells by tail vein. Measured with immunoSEQ multiplex PCR; TCRdb has only the in-frame clones, and not every one. This sample yields fewer than 3,500 clones, of which 52% are seen a single time; roughly 30% belongs to the top ten. As concerns this clone: Genes and germline are mouse. Read coverage stops 1 residue before the CDR3 terminus; the germline J gene supplies the remainder.

The receptor comes from a female BALB/c mouse given C57BL/6 T cells with graft-versus-host disease after an allogeneic hematopoietic cell transplant. J is TRBJ1-1 and V is TRBV1; the D is unclear. The sample taken for sequencing was spleen. The CDR3 sequence: CTCSADRANTEVFF. CDR3 DNA (partial): TGCACCTGCAGTGCAGATAGGGCAAACACAGAAGTCTTC.